This entry lists 13 T cell receptor beta chains sequenced from one sample in a study of cytomegalovirus exposure and HLA in healthy donors (dated by TCRdb to 2015 to 2018). Receptor libraries were prepared by the immunoSEQ multiplex PCR assay. A mixture of 60 forward primers for TCR Vbeta segments and 13 reverse primers for TCR Jbeta segments was used in the multiplex PCR. This immuneACCESS table, as held by TCRdb, lists in-frame sequences with V and J called but not all clones. Of the missing ones, under half trace to an unresolved V gene in checked studies; the others have no known cause. The sample's records list 55,000 to 75,000 clones. Around 1.6% of the sample belongs to the ten largest clones. Sequencing was performed on PBMCs. The receptors were gathered from a woman aged 30 to 39 in good health and CMV-seronegative.

Note on this clone: As the CDR3 is not closed by the conserved phenylalanine or tryptophan, this likely results from a read error. The DNA is omitted, as the CDR3 cannot be located on it reliably, and the CDR3 follows TCRdb's listing. The CDR3 region is CASSQGQGSPRL. The chain has TRBV18 and TRBJ2-7; the table's D call, TRBD1, has no DNA check behind it. CDR1 is KGHSH and CDR2 is LQKENI in the germline V gene. Termini included, the CDR3 measures 12 amino acids.

This rearrangement joins TRBV15 to TRBJ1-2; tentative D call: TRBD1 (5 bases). The CDR3 is 14 residues long. Looked up from germline, CDR1 is LNHNV and CDR2 is YYDKDF (reference sequence). Trimming took 0 bases from V and 7 from J, leaving 12 bases between them. As DNA, the CDR3 is TGTGCCACCAGCAGAGACCCTCCGGGGGGTGGCTACACCTTC. Translating gives CATSRDPPGGGYTF.

The genes are TRBV4-1 and TRBJ2-3; D not certain. V was pared by 0 bases and J by 0 bases, with 4 bases between. The CDR3 loop spans 14 amino acids. Germline V gene data show CDR1 as MGHRA and CDR2 as YSYEKL. The CDR3 is CASSQDRSTDTQYF. CDR3 nucleotide sequence: TGCGCCAGCAGCCAAGATCGGAGCACAGATACGCAGTATTTT.

This chain links TRBV4-1 with TRBJ2-7; D possibly corresponds to TRBD2 (5 bases). The CDR3 length is 20 residues. Trimming pared 0 bases from V and 2 bases from J, leaving 26 bases between. Germline assignment: CDR1 MGHRA and CDR2 YSYEKL. The CDR3 protein is CASSQDDLGSGVTYAYEQYF. CDR3 in DNA: TGCGCCAGCAGCCAAGACGATCTGGGGTCCGGGGTGACATACGCCTACGAGCAGTACTTC.

The chain recombines TRBV30 with TRBJ1-5; D not resolved. This CDR3 comprises 13 residues. CDR1 GTSNPN and CDR2 SVGIG come from the germline V gene (reference sequence). Trimming pared 7 bases from V and 4 bases from J, leaving 14 bases between. The CDR3 DNA reads TGTGCCTTCAGGCTGCGAGGGAATCAGCCCCAGCATTTT. It specifies CAFRLRGNQPQHF.

J is TRBJ2-7 and V is TRBV28; D gene ambiguous. The CDR3 sequence is 12 residues long. V was clipped by 10 bases and J by 3 bases, with 13 bases between them. Germline V gives CDR1 MDHEN, CDR2 SYDVKM. CDR3 DNA sequence: TGTGCCATCCGATCTGGGCTCTACGAGCAGTACTTC. Its translation is CAIRSGLYEQYF.

V is TRBV7-9 and J is TRBJ1-1, with 7 bases identical to TRBD1. With V trimmed by 4 bases and J by 1 base, 3 bases remained unmatched. The germline V gene encodes CDR1 SEHNR and CDR2 FQNEAQ (reference sequence). CDR3 length: 14 residues. CDR3 DNA sequence: TGTGCCAGCAGCTCCAGGGGGAAGAACACTGAAGCTTTCTTT. Its protein is CASSSRGKNTEAFF.

This sequence joins TRBV27 and TRBJ1-2; 8 nucleotides agree with TRBD1. The germline V gene encodes CDR1 MNHEY and CDR2 SMNVEV (reference sequence). V was clipped by 4 bases and J by 2 bases; unmatched bases: 9. The CDR3 sequence is 16 residues long. CDR3 DNA: TGTGCCAGCAGTTGGGGAGCCCGGACAGGGAACTATGGCTACACCTTC. This gives the protein CASSWGARTGNYGYTF.

The CDR3 DNA follows: TGTGCCACCCTCAGAGACAGGGGGTTTGGCAATGAGCAGTTCTTC. It translates to CATLRDRGFGNEQFF. The chain combines TRBV15 with TRBJ2-1, with TRBD1 identical over 9 bases. There are 15 residues in the CDR3. The trim removed 8 bases at V and 6 bases at J, leaving 11 bases unmatched. Germline V gives CDR1 LNHNV, CDR2 YYDKDF (reference sequence).

CDR3 DNA sequence: TGTGCCAGTAGCCGCGTCCCGGACAGGGTCGACGAGCAGTACTTC. This translates into CASSRVPDRVDEQYF. This chain links TRBV19 with TRBJ2-7, with 8 bases lining up with TRBD1. The CDR3 covers 15 residues. Looked up from germline, CDR1 is LNHDA and CDR2 is SQIVND (reference sequence). With V trimmed by 6 bases and J by 5 bases, 12 bases remained unmatched.

The chain uses TRBV5-1 and TRBJ1-1; 7 positions match TRBD1. With V trimmed by 5 bases and J by 3 bases, 7 bases remained unmatched. The CDR3 has 14 residues. Germline lookup yields CDR1 SGHRS and CDR2 YFSETQ. The CDR3 here is CASRETGDDTEAFF. CDR3 nucleotides: TGCGCCAGCAGGGAAACAGGGGATGACACTGAAGCTTTCTTT.

This sequence joins TRBV19 and TRBJ1-5; maybe TRBD1 (5 bases). The CDR3 extends over 17 amino acids. CDR1 and CDR2 from the germline V gene are LNHDA and SQIVND (reference sequence). V shed 4 bases and J shed 4 bases, with 20 bases lying between them. Here the CDR3 reads CASSTGLEVLTNQPQHF. CDR3 sequence (DNA): TGTGCCAGTAGTACAGGGTTAGAGGTTTTAACGAATCAGCCCCAGCATTTT.

This chain connects TRBV30 to TRBJ1-1, with D maybe TRBD1 (6 bases). The CDR3 covers 15 residues. V gave up 3 bases and J gave up 5 bases, with 19 bases separating them. Germline V gene data show CDR1 as GTSNPN and CDR2 as SVGIG (reference sequence). The CDR3 nucleotides are TGTGCCTGGAGGCCCCCGGGACACCTTAGGACTGAAGCTTTCTTT. It specifies CAWRPPGHLRTEAFF.